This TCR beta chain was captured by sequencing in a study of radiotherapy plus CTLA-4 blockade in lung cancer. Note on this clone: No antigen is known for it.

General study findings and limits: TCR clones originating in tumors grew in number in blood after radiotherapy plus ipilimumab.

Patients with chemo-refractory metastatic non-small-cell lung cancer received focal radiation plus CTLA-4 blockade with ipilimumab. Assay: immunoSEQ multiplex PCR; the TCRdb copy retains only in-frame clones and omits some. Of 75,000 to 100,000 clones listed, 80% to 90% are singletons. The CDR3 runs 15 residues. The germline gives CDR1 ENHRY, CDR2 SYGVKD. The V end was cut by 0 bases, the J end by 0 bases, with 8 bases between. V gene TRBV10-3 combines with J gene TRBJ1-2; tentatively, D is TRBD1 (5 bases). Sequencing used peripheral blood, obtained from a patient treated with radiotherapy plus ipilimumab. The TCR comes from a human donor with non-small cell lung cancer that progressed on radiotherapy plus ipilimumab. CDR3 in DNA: TGTGCCATCAGTGAGTCGATACAGGCTAACTATGGCTACACCTTC. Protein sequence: CAISESIQANYGYTF.